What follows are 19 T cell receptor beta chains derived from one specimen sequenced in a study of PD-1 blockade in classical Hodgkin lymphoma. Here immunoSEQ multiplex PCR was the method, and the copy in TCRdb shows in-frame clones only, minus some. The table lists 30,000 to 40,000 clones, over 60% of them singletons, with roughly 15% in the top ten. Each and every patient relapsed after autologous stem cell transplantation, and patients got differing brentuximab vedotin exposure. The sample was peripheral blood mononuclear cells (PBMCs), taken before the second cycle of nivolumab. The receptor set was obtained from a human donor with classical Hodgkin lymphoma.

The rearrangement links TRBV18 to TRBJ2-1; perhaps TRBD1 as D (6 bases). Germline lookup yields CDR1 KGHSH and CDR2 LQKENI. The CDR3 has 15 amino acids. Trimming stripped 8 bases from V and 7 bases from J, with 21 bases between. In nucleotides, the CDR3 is TGTGCCAGCCTAGGGCGGCAGGCCACAGGGAATGAGCAGTTCTTC. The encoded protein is CASLGRQATGNEQFF.

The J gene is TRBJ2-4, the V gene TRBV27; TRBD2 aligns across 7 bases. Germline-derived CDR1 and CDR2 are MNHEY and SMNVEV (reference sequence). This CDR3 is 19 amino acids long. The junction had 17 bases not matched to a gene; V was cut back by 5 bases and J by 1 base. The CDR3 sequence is CASSRMGAGPEAAKNIQYF. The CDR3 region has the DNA TGTGCCAGCAGTCGAATGGGAGCGGGGCCCGAAGCGGCCAAAAACATTCAGTACTTC.

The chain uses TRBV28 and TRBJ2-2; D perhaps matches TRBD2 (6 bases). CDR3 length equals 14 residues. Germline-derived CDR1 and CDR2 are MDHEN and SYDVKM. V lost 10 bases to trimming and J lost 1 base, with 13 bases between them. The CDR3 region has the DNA TGTGCCACCCTGACTAGATTGAACACCGGGGAGCTGTTTTTT. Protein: CATLTRLNTGELFF.

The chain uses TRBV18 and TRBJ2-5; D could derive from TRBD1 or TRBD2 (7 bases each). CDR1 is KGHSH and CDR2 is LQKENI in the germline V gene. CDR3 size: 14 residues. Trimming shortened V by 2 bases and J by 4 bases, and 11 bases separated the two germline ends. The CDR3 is CASSPGRGGETQYF. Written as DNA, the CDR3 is TGTGCCAGCTCACCAGGCAGGGGGGGAGAGACCCAGTACTTC.

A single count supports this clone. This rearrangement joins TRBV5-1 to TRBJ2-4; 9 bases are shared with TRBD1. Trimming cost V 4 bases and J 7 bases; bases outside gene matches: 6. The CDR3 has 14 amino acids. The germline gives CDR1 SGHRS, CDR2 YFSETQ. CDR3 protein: CASSPDRGGNIQYF. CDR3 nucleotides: TGCGCCAGCAGCCCGGACAGGGGCGGGAACATTCAGTACTTC.

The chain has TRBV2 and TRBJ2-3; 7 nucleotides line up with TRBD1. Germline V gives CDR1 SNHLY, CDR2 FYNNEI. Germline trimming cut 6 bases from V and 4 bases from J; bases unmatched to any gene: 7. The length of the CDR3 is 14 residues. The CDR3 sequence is CASRANRGPDTQYF. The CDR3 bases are TGTGCCAGCAGGGCAAACAGGGGCCCAGATACGCAGTATTTT.

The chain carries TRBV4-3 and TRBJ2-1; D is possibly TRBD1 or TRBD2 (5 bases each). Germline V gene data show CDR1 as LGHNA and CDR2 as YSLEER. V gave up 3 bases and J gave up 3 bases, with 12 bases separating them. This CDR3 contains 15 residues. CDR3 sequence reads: CASSQDRDGYNEQFF. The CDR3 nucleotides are TGCGCCAGCAGCCAGGACCGGGACGGCTACAATGAGCAGTTCTTC.

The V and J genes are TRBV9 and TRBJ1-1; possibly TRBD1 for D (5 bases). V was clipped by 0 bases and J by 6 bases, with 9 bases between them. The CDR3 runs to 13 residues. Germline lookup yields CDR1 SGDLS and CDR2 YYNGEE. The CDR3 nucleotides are TGTGCCAGCAGCGTAGTAGGGGACGCTGAAGCTTTCTTT. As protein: CASSVVGDAEAFF.

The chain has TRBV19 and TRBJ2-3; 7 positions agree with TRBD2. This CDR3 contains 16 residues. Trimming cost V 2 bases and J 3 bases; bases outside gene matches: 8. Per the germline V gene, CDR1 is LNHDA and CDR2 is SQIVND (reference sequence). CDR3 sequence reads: CASSISRGMETDTQYF. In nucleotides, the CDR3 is TGTGCCAGTAGTATATCGCGGGGGATGGAGACAGATACGCAGTATTTT.

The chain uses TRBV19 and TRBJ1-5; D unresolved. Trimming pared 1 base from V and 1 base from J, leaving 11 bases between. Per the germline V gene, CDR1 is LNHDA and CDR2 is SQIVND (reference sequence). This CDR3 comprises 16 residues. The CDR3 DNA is TGTGCCAGTAGTATAGTTACGGGTCTCAGCAATCAGCCCCAGCATTTT. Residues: CASSIVTGLSNQPQHF.

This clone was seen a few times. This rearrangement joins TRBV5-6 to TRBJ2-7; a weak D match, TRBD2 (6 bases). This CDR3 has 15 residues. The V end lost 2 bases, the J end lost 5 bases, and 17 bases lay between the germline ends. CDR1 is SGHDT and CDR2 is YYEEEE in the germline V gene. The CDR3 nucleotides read TGTGCCAGCAGCTTCGGGAGCCCCTCGGGACACGAGCAGTACTTC. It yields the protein CASSFGSPSGHEQYF.

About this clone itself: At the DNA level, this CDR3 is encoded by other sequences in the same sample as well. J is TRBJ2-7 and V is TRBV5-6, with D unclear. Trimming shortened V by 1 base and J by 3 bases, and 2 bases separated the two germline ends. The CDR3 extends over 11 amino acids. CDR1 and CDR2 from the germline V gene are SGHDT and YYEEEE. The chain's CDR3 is CASSLNYEQYF. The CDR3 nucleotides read TGTGCCAGCAGCTTGAACTACGAGCAGTACTTC.

CDR3 region: CASSQSRASYNEQFF. The CDR3 nucleotides read TGCGCCAGCAGCCAGAGCAGGGCCTCCTACAATGAGCAGTTCTTC. V and J are TRBV5-1 and TRBJ2-1, with TRBD1 as a possible D gene (5 bases). From germline, CDR1 is SGHRS and CDR2 YFSETQ. Trimming cost V 4 bases and J 0 bases, with 11 bases left between them. CDR3 length equals 15 residues.

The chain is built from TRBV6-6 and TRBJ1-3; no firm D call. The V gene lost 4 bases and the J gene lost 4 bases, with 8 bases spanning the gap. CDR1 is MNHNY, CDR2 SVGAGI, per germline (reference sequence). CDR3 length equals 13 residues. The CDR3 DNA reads TGTGCCAGCAGTTGGGGAACGGGAAACACCATATATTTT. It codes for CASSWGTGNTIYF.

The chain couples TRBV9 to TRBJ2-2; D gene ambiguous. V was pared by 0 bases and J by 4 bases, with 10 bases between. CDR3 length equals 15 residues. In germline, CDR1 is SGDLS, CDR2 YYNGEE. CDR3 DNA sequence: TGTGCCAGCAGCGTAGAGGCTAGAAGCACCGGGGAGCTGTTTTTT. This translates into CASSVEARSTGELFF. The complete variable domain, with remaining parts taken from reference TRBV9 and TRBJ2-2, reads DSGVTQTPKHLITATGQRVTLRCSPRSGDLSVYWYQQSLDQGLQFLIQYYNGEERAKGNILERFSAQQFPDLHSELNLSSLELGDSALYFCASSVEARSTGELFFGEGSRLTVL.

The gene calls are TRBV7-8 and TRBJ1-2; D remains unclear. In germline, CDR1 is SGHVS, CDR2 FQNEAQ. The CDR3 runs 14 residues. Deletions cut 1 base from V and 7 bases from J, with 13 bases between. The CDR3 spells CASSLGGPAVGYTF. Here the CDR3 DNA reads TGTGCCAGCAGCTTAGGTGGCCCTGCGGTTGGCTACACCTTC.

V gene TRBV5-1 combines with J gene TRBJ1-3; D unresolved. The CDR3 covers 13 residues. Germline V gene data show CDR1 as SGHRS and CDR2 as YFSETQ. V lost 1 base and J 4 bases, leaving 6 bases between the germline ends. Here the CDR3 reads CASSLSVGNTIYF. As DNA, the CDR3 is TGCGCCAGCAGCTTGTCCGTCGGAAACACCATATATTTT.

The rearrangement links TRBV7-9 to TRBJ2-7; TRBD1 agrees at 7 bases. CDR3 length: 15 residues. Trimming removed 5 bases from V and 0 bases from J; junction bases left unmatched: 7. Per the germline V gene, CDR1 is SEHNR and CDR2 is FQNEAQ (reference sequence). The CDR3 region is CASSHRDRISYEQYF. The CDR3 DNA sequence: TGTGCCAGCAGCCACCGGGACAGAATCTCCTACGAGCAGTACTTC. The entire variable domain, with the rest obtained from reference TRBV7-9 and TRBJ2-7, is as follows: DTGVSQNPRHKITKRGQNVTFRCDPISEHNRLYWYRQTLGQGPEFLTYFQNEAQLEKSRLLSDRFSAERPKGSFSTLEIQRTEQGDSAMYLCASSHRDRISYEQYFGPGTRLTVT.

The CDR3 here is CASSRGADTQYF. The CDR3 nucleotides read TGTGCCAGCAGCCGGGGCGCAGATACGCAGTATTTT. The V and J genes are TRBV7-2 and TRBJ2-3, with D perhaps given as TRBD1 or TRBD2 (5 bases each). The CDR3 length is 12 residues. Germline lookup yields CDR1 SGHTA and CDR2 FQGNSA. V lost 5 bases and J 4 bases, leaving 7 bases between the germline ends.